What follows are 23 T cell receptor beta chains derived from one specimen sequenced in a study of blood T cell repertoires in COVID-19 (dated by TCRdb to the early 2020s). The receptor library was made with the immunoSEQ multiplex PCR assay. Held by TCRdb, this immuneACCESS table contains in-frame sequences only and omits some clones. Under half of the omission traces to an unresolved V gene where checked; the cause of the rest is unknown. A total of 150,000 to 200,000 clones appear in this sample, approximately 86% of them only once. Approximately 1.3% of the sample is in the top ten clones. The specimen sequenced was peripheral blood. These receptors all stem from a man between 60 and 70 years old who had recovered from COVID-19.

As concerns this clone: This CDR3 is also generated by other DNA sequences in the sample. The V gene is TRBV5-6, the J gene TRBJ2-7; D uncertain. Germline CDR1 reads SGHDT; CDR2 reads YYEEEE. The CDR3 length is 12 residues. Trimming removed 0 bases from V and 1 base from J, with 2 bases in between. For the CDR3, the DNA is TGTGCCAGCAGCTTGGCTTCCTACGAGCAGTACTTC. Its protein product is CASSLASYEQYF.

This clone was detected only a few times. The J gene is TRBJ1-5, the V gene TRBV4-1; 7 bases match TRBD1. The CDR3 is made up of 16 amino acids. Germline values: CDR1 MGHRA, CDR2 YSYEKL. Trimming removed 4 bases from V and 0 bases from J; junction bases left unmatched: 6. The CDR3 sequence is CASSPDREYSNQPQHF. The DNA of the CDR3 is TGCGCCAGCAGCCCCGACAGGGAGTATAGCAATCAGCCCCAGCATTTT.

This clone came up once. The gene calls are TRBV6-5 and TRBJ1-2, with unresolved D. Germline CDR1 MNHEY, CDR2 SVGAGI. V dropped 5 bases and J dropped 3 bases, with 10 bases sitting between them. This CDR3 region has 13 residues. Here the CDR3 reads CASSPEGDYGYTF. CDR3 DNA: TGTGCCAGCAGTCCGGAGGGTGACTATGGCTACACCTTC.

The V call is TRBV7-9, the J call TRBJ1-4, with D possibly TRBD1 on 5 matching bases. The CDR3 is 12 amino acids. Trimming pared 7 bases from V and 6 bases from J, leaving 9 bases between. Germline loops: CDR1 SEHNR, CDR2 FQNEAQ (reference sequence). CDR3 in DNA: TGTGCCAGCACCTCAGGGTATGAAAAACTGTTTTTT. This codes for CASTSGYEKLFF.

The chain recombines TRBV18 with TRBJ2-1; D gene ambiguous. The CDR3 is 15 residues long. Germline lookup yields CDR1 KGHSH and CDR2 LQKENI. Trimming shortened V by 3 bases and J by 9 bases, and 18 bases separated the two germline ends. CDR3 residues: CASSPASTFSGEQFF. CDR3 nucleotide sequence: TGTGCCAGCTCACCTGCTTCAACCTTTTCGGGTGAGCAGTTCTTC.

This chain uses TRBV7-6 with TRBJ2-2; 13 bases map to TRBD2. Losses at the gene ends were 5 bases for V and 5 bases for J; bases not matched to a gene: 23. This CDR3 region has 22 residues. Per the germline V gene, CDR1 is SGHVS and CDR2 is FNYEAQ. CDR3: CASSRTPGLAGWGASRTGELFF. The CDR3 coding sequence is TGTGCCAGCAGCCGGACTCCGGGACTAGCGGGGTGGGGGGCATCCCGGACCGGGGAGCTGTTTTTT.

The CDR3 DNA sequence: TGCAGTGCTAGTGTGGCTCCTGTCACTGAAGCTTTCTTT. It yields the protein CSASVAPVTEAFF. The chain couples TRBV20-1 to TRBJ1-1; D call uncertain. This CDR3 contains 13 residues. V gave up 3 bases and J gave up 4 bases, with 12 bases separating them. Germline V gene sequence: CDR1 DFQATT, CDR2 SNEGSKA (reference sequence).

CDR3 loop: CASSRSGTEYGYTF. The CDR3 DNA reads as TGTGCCAGCTCACGTTCCGGGACAGAGTATGGCTACACCTTC. The chain carries TRBV18 and TRBJ1-2, with TRBD1 identical over 7 bases. The germline V gene has CDR1 KGHSH and CDR2 LQKENI. The CDR3 covers 14 residues. Germline trimming cut 4 bases from V and 5 bases from J; bases unmatched to any gene: 7.

V and J are TRBV30 and TRBJ1-1; D may be TRBD1 (5 bases). Germline V gene data show CDR1 as GTSNPN and CDR2 as SVGIG (reference sequence). This CDR3 spans 16 amino acids. V lost 1 base and J lost 0, with 15 bases in between. CDR3 region: CAWSAVPDSLNTEAFF. CDR3 in DNA: TGTGCCTGGAGTGCCGTCCCCGACAGTCTGAACACTGAAGCTTTCTTT. Based on the CDR3 plus reference TRBV30 and TRBJ1-1, the full variable domain is SQTIHQWPATLVQPVGSPLSLECTVEGTSNPNLYWYRQAAGRGLQLLFYSVGIGQISSEVPQNLSASRPQDRQFILSSKKLLLSDSGFYLCAWSAVPDSLNTEAFFGQGTRLTVV.

J is TRBJ2-7 and V is TRBV5-6; TRBD2 matches at 11 bases. V trimming: 4 bases; J trimming: 0 bases; junction bases outside the gene matches: 9. Germline CDR1 SGHDT, CDR2 YYEEEE. This CDR3 contains 17 residues. The CDR3 DNA sequence: TGTGCCAGCAGCCCACTAGCGGGGGATTTAAGCTCCTACGAGCAGTACTTC. The encoded protein is CASSPLAGDLSSYEQYF.

The V and J genes are TRBV6-5 and TRBJ2-3; D uncertain. Germline V gene data show CDR1 as MNHEY and CDR2 as SVGAGI. V was pared by 9 bases and J by 6 bases, with 10 bases between. The CDR3 consists of 11 residues. CDR3: CASIREDTQYF. The CDR3 nucleotides are TGTGCCAGTATCCGCGAGGATACGCAGTATTTT.

This chain uses TRBV11-3 with TRBJ2-5; a weak D match, TRBD1 (5 bases). The CDR3 consists of 13 residues. Germline V gene data show CDR1 as SGHNT and CDR2 as YENEEA. The V end was cut by 4 bases, the J end by 4 bases, with 10 bases between. The CDR3 DNA is TGTGCCAGCAGCTCAGGGTTTTCAGAGACCCAGTACTTC. This gives the protein CASSSGFSETQYF.

The CDR3 is CASQTGSRTDTQYF. As DNA, the CDR3 is TGTGCCAGCCAGACAGGATCCCGCACAGATACGCAGTATTTT. The chain carries TRBV19 and TRBJ2-3, with D possibly matching TRBD1 (6 bases). The V and J ends lost 9 bases and 1 base respectively, with 14 bases between them. Germline assignment: CDR1 LNHDA and CDR2 SQIVND (reference sequence). CDR3 size: 14 residues.

The CDR3 reads CAWSVSGWELFF. The CDR3 nucleotides are TGTGCCTGGAGTGTAAGCGGCTGGGAGCTGTTTTTT. The rearrangement joins TRBV30 to TRBJ2-2; D might be TRBD2 (5 bases). This CDR3 is 12 amino acids long. Germline assignment: CDR1 GTSNPN and CDR2 SVGIG (reference sequence). Deletions cut 0 bases from V and 9 bases from J, with 8 bases between.

This clone came up once. The gene calls are TRBV18 and TRBJ2-7, with TRBD1 matching 10 bases. CDR1 KGHSH and CDR2 LQKENI come from the germline V gene. The CDR3 runs to 15 residues. The V and J ends lost 3 bases and 5 bases, in that order; junction bases with no gene match: 7. In nucleotides, the CDR3 is TGTGCCAGCTCACCTAGACAGGGGGCGTTCGACGAGCAGTACTTC. It is translated as CASSPRQGAFDEQYF.

V usage is TRBV19 and J usage is TRBJ1-5; 8 bases are a match to TRBD1. Trimming cost V 5 bases and J 5 bases; bases outside gene matches: 8. In germline, CDR1 is LNHDA, CDR2 SQIVND (reference sequence). This CDR3 contains 15 residues. The CDR3 sequence: CASSVPATGDQPQHF. The CDR3 nucleotides read TGTGCCAGTAGTGTCCCGGCGACAGGGGATCAGCCCCAGCATTTT. Filled out from reference TRBV19 and TRBJ1-5, the complete variable domain reads DGGITQSPKYLFRKEGQNVTLSCEQNLNHDAMYWYRQDPGQGLRLIYYSQIVNDFQKGDIAEGYSVSREKKESFPLTVTSAQKNPTAFYLCASSVPATGDQPQHFGDGTRLSIL.

This chain connects TRBV6-5 to TRBJ2-7, with TRBD1 matching over 11 bases. The CDR3 runs to 13 residues. Per the germline V gene, CDR1 is MNHEY and CDR2 is SVGAGI. The V segment lost 8 bases and the J segment 3 bases; nucleotides outside the gene matches: 3. CDR3 region: CASGQGASYEQYF. In DNA, the CDR3 is TGTGCCAGCGGACAGGGGGCTAGCTACGAGCAGTACTTC.

The rearrangement joins TRBV18 to TRBJ2-1; tentative D call: TRBD1 (5 bases). The CDR3 runs 15 residues. CDR1 and CDR2 from the germline V gene are KGHSH and LQKENI. V lost 0 bases to trimming and J lost 5 bases, with 11 bases between them. In DNA form, the CDR3 reads TGTGCCAGCTCACCACCAGGGGCAGAAAACAATGAGCAGTTCTTC. As protein: CASSPPGAENNEQFF.

The V and J genes are TRBV3-1 (or the pseudogene TRBV3-2) and TRBJ1-1; TRBD1 is a possible D gene (5 bases). The V gene's germline CDR1 is LGHDT and CDR2 YNNKEL (reference sequence). The V end lost 4 bases, the J end lost 1 base, and 10 bases lay between the germline ends. This CDR3 comprises 14 residues. The CDR3 here is CASSPNTGNTEAFF. The CDR3 DNA reads TGTGCCAGCAGCCCAAATACAGGGAACACTGAAGCTTTCTTT.

The genes are TRBV24-1 and TRBJ2-1, with 11 nucleotides matching TRBD1. The germline V gene encodes CDR1 KGHDR and CDR2 SFDVKD. This CDR3 has 16 residues. J was trimmed by 4 bases and V by 3 bases; bases with no gene match: 4. This chain's CDR3 is CATSDPGQGAYNEQFF. The CDR3, as DNA: TGTGCCACCAGTGATCCTGGACAGGGGGCTTACAATGAGCAGTTCTTC.

The gene calls are TRBV24-1 and TRBJ2-2, with TRBD1 identical over 10 bases. Germline V gene sequence: CDR1 KGHDR, CDR2 SFDVKD. The CDR3 is 16 amino acids. V shed 1 base, J shed 4 bases, and the junction held 2 bases outside the gene matches. In DNA, the CDR3 is TGTGCCACCAGTGATTTCGGGACAGGGGCCACCGGGGAGCTGTTTTTT. It yields the protein CATSDFGTGATGELFF.

V gene TRBV7-6 combines with J gene TRBJ2-1; perhaps TRBD2 as D (7 bases). This CDR3 contains 15 residues. Germline CDR1 SGHVS, CDR2 FNYEAQ. The ends were cut back, 7 bases at V and 8 bases at J, with 21 bases in the middle. This CDR3 reads CASTLGGGRIYEQFF. The CDR3 bases are TGTGCCAGCACCTTGGGGGGGGGCCGTATCTATGAGCAGTTCTTC.

The chain couples TRBV2 to TRBJ2-2, with D possibly matching TRBD1 (5 bases). This CDR3 contains 15 residues. From germline, CDR1 is SNHLY and CDR2 FYNNEI. Trimming pared 3 bases from V and 1 base from J, leaving 9 bases between. The CDR3 protein is CASSETDRNTGELFF. In DNA, the CDR3 is TGTGCCAGCAGTGAGACCGACAGGAACACCGGGGAGCTGTTTTTT. The variable domain in full, completed from reference TRBV2 and TRBJ2-2, reads EPEVTQTPSHQVTQMGQEVILRCVPISNHLYFYWYRQILGQKVEFLVSFYNNEISEKSEIFDDQFSVERPDGSNFTLKIRSTKLEDSAMYFCASSETDRNTGELFFGEGSRLTVL.